A single T cell receptor beta chain is shown here with its context. The data derive from a study of T cells in Graves' hyperthyroidism and ophthalmopathy. The CDR3 consists of 14 residues. V lost 7 bases and J lost 5, with 18 bases in between. Using RNA transcripts as the source, TCR beta CDR3 regions were amplified. First-round RT-PCR targeting the TCR CDR3 was performed with the HTBI primer set. TCRdb ran MiXCR on the multiplex PCR reads and lists one entry per CDR3 protein. The top ten clones hold roughly 11% of a sample with over 300,000 distinct CDR3 sequences, roughly 14% of them seen once. The chain employs TRBV12-3 or TRBV12-4 and TRBJ2-7, with D tentatively TRBD1 (5 bases). This TCR was sampled from a woman aged 60-75 years with Graves' hyperthyroidism. The sequencing input was blood. In nucleotides, the CDR3 is TGTGCCAGCACCTGGTCAGGGTTCATGAACGAGCAGTACTTC. Translating it yields CASTWSGFMNEQYF.